This T cell receptor (beta chain) is from a study of cytomegalovirus exposure and HLA in healthy donors. This PCR relied on a set of 60 Vbeta primers and 13 Jbeta primers. Generated by immunoSEQ multiplex PCR, the TCRdb table keeps only in-frame clones and is missing some. This sample has about 150,000 clones, with over 70% found just once. This CDR3 is 15 amino acids long. Germline V lookup: CDR1 LNHDA, CDR2 SQIVND (reference sequence). The V and J ends lost 7 bases and 7 bases, in that order; junction bases with no gene match: 13. The sequence derives from a man between 45 and 60 years old in good health and CMV-seropositive. V is TRBV19 and J is TRBJ2-3; 8 positions agree with TRBD1. The sample taken for sequencing was PBMCs. In nucleotides, the CDR3 is TGTGCCAGTACCATATCCGGGACAGGTCCTAATACGCAGTATTTT. This gives the protein CASTISGTGPNTQYF.